The 30 T cell receptor beta chains below were found in one sample sequenced in a study of Graves' ophthalmopathy and Graves' hyperthyroidism. Scientists amplified the TCR beta CDR3 regions from RNA transcripts. RT-PCR was first run with HTBI primers, then multiplex PCR in a second round. TCRdb fed the multiplex PCR reads into MiXCR, producing one record per CDR3 protein. Of around 1,200,000 distinct CDR3 sequences in the sample, less than 45% were seen once. The sequenced sample consisted of peripheral blood or thyroid tissue (not recorded which). These receptors all stem from an adult man with Graves' hyperthyroidism.

This clonotype was found many times. CDR3 nucleotide sequence: TGTGCCAGCAGTTCCCTTCCCCGGGAGACTCAAGCTTTCTTT. As protein: CASSSLPRETQAFF. The V and J genes are TRBV12-3 or TRBV12-4 and TRBJ1-1; D remains unclear. Trimming shortened V by 4 bases and J by 9 bases, and 18 bases separated the two germline ends. The CDR3 runs to 14 residues.

This clonotype was counted at least ten times. This sequence joins TRBV7-8 and TRBJ2-3; 10 nucleotides line up with TRBD2. V dropped 5 bases and J dropped 1; count of bases not matched to a gene: 0. The CDR3 length is 14 residues. Germline V gives CDR1 SGHVS, CDR2 FQNEAQ. The CDR3 DNA is TGTGCCAGCAGCAGCGGGAGGGGCACAGATACGCAGTATTTT. Translation gives CASSSGRGTDTQYF.

This clonotype came up a few times. V is TRBV20-1 and J is TRBJ2-2, with TRBD1 as a possible D gene (5 bases). Germline CDR1 DFQATT, CDR2 SNEGSKA (reference sequence). The V end lost 5 bases, the J end lost 4 bases, and 14 bases lay between the germline ends. The CDR3 is 14 amino acids. Written as DNA, the CDR3 is TGCAGTGCTGGGGCCCTAACCCTCACCGGGGAGCTGTTTTTT. This translates into CSAGALTLTGELFF.

Notes on this clonotype: A clone one base away is much larger, so this may be a read error. The chain combines TRBV9 with TRBJ2-7; 7 bases fit TRBD2. The germline V gene has CDR1 SGDLS and CDR2 YYNGEE. CDR3 size: 16 residues. The CDR3 protein is CASSPAGGGGGYERYF. The CDR3 DNA reads as TGTGCCAGCAGCCCGGCGGGCGGGGGAGGAGGCTACGAGCGGTACTTC.

The V and J genes are TRBV11-2 and TRBJ2-7; TRBD1 matches 8 bases. With V trimmed by 5 bases and J by 2 bases, 11 bases remained unmatched. In germline, CDR1 is SGHAT, CDR2 FQNNGV. The CDR3 has 16 residues. The CDR3 spells CASSHPGPGGTYEQYF. The CDR3 region has the DNA TGTGCCAGCAGCCATCCTGGTCCAGGGGGCACCTACGAGCAGTACTTC. Supplemented by reference TRBV11-2 and TRBJ2-7, the full variable domain reads EAGVAQSPRYKIIEKRQSVAFWCNPISGHATLYWYQQILGQGPKLLIQFQNNGVVDDSQLPKDRFSAERLKGVDSTLKIQPAKLEDSAVYLCASSHPGPGGTYEQYFGPGTRLTVT.

This clonotype was seen repeatedly, ten times or more. V is TRBV5-1 and J is TRBJ2-5; 7 bases fit TRBD2. From germline, CDR1 is SGHRS and CDR2 YFSETQ. V lost 4 bases to trimming and J lost 5 bases; unmatched junction nucleotides: 14. The CDR3 length is 16 residues. The CDR3 sequence is CASSVIGGSGRETQYF. CDR3 nucleotides: TGCGCCAGCAGCGTCATCGGCGGGAGCGGACGGGAGACCCAGTACTTC.

The chain carries TRBV5-6 and TRBJ2-7, with D maybe TRBD1 (5 bases). The germline V gene has CDR1 SGHDT and CDR2 YYEEEE. Deletions cut 1 base from V and 6 bases from J, with 11 bases between. This CDR3 has 13 residues. The CDR3 DNA is TGTGCCAGCAGCTTGCAGGGTCCTGGCGAGCAGTACTTC. Residues: CASSLQGPGEQYF.

This clonotype has a count of ten or more. This chain links TRBV7-8 with TRBJ1-1, with unresolved D. The CDR3 spans 15 residues. With 3 bases removed from V and 2 bases from J, the gap between germline ends came to 13 bases. Germline V gives CDR1 SGHVS, CDR2 FQNEAQ. This CDR3 reads CASSLRPRVNTEAFF. CDR3 coding DNA: TGTGCCAGCAGCTTGAGACCGAGAGTAAACACTGAAGCTTTCTTT.

The chain combines TRBV27 with TRBJ1-5; D is unclear. The V gene lost 5 bases and the J gene lost 2 bases, with 7 bases spanning the gap. Germline values: CDR1 MNHEY, CDR2 SMNVEV (reference sequence). The CDR3 covers 13 residues. CDR3 sequence (DNA): TGTGCCAGCAGTCAGAAGGGCAATCAGCCCCAGCATTTT. It encodes CASSQKGNQPQHF.

This clonotype was found many times. V and J are TRBV12-3 or TRBV12-4 and TRBJ1-2, with D possibly being TRBD1 (6 bases). Trimming left V 4 bases short and J 1 base short, with 13 bases between. The CDR3 covers 15 residues. CDR3 nucleotides: TGTGCCAGCAGTTCACACAGGGTTATTAACTATGGCTACACCTTC. Its translation: CASSSHRVINYGYTF.

The table lists this clonotype with many counts. The J gene is TRBJ2-7, the V gene TRBV7-9, with 11 bases lining up with TRBD1. This CDR3 region has 18 residues. Germline-derived CDR1 and CDR2 are SEHNR and FQNEAQ (reference sequence). J was trimmed by 2 bases and V by 6 bases; bases with no gene match: 15. The DNA of the CDR3 is TGTGCCAGCAGTCCCGCAAAAGGACAGGGGGCTTCTCCCTACGAGCAGTACTTC. This translates into CASSPAKGQGASPYEQYF.

V usage is TRBV15 and J usage is TRBJ1-6; the match to TRBD1 covers 9 bases. V was clipped by 2 bases and J by 8 bases; unmatched bases: 10. The CDR3 length is 17 residues. Germline CDR1 reads LNHNV; CDR2 reads YYDKDF (reference sequence). As DNA, the CDR3 is TGTGCCACCAGCAGATTAGCACAGGGGGCGCGTGATTCACCCCTCCACTTT. Its translation is CATSRLAQGARDSPLHF. The full variable domain, its missing parts supplied by reference TRBV15 and TRBJ1-6, is DAMVIQNPRYQVTQFGKPVTLSCSQTLNHNVMYWYQQKSSQAPKLLFHYYDKDFNNEADTPDNFQSRRPNTSFCFLDIRSPGLGDTAMYLCATSRLAQGARDSPLHFGNGTRLTVT.

The chain combines TRBV5-5 with TRBJ1-2; the D is unclear. V shed 0 bases and J shed 7 bases, with 13 bases lying between them. Germline V gene lookup returns CDR1 SGHKS and CDR2 YYEKEE (reference sequence). The CDR3 runs 14 residues. The CDR3 bases are TGTGCCAGCAGCTTGGGCCCCGGGCTCCTTGGCTACACCTTC. It translates to CASSLGPGLLGYTF.

The chain employs TRBV10-2 and TRBJ2-7; D is possibly TRBD2 (6 bases). Trimming took 10 bases from V and 7 from J, leaving 17 bases between them. The CDR3 has 12 amino acids. The germline gives CDR1 WSHSY, CDR2 SAAADI. As DNA, the CDR3 is TGCGCCACCCGACCGGGGAGGTGGGAGCAGTACTTC. It is translated as CATRPGRWEQYF.

The chain uses TRBV12-3 or TRBV12-4 and TRBJ1-1, with 11 positions matching TRBD1. CDR3 length: 16 amino acids. Trimming removed 3 bases from V and 1 base from J; junction bases left unmatched: 4. The CDR3 DNA is TGTGCCAGCAGTTTTGGGACAGGGGGTAGGAACACTGAAGCTTTCTTT. Amino acid sequence: CASSFGTGGRNTEAFF.

Comment on this clonotype: Possible read error: a much larger clone is one base away. The rearrangement links TRBV7-9 to TRBJ2-2; 12 nucleotides align to TRBD2. This CDR3 comprises 16 residues. CDR1 is SEHNR and CDR2 is FQNEAQ in the germline V gene (reference sequence). V lost 6 bases and J lost 6; bases outside the gene matches: 8. The CDR3 region is CASRKSTSGSPGELFF. The CDR3 DNA is TGTGCCAGCAGAAAATCGACTAGCGGGAGTCCCGGGGAGCTGTTTTTT.

This clonotype was seen repeatedly, ten times or more. The rearrangement links TRBV25-1 to TRBJ1-1; 9 bases are shared with TRBD1. Germline V lookup: CDR1 MGHDK, CDR2 SYGVNS. The V and J ends lost 0 bases and 1 base, in that order; junction bases with no gene match: 12. This CDR3 spans 19 amino acids. This CDR3 is CASSEYGAPQGAGNTEAFF. The CDR3 bases are TGTGCCAGCAGTGAATATGGGGCCCCACAGGGGGCCGGGAACACTGAAGCTTTCTTT.

This clonotype was recorded many times. The CDR3: CASSFHRGGNTEAFF. As DNA, the CDR3 is TGTGCCAGCAGCTTCCACAGGGGTGGGAACACTGAAGCTTTCTTT. This chain joins TRBV11-2 and TRBJ1-1, with 7 bases lining up with TRBD1. The CDR3 is 15 amino acids. J was trimmed by 1 base and V by 3 bases; bases with no gene match: 5. Germline assignment: CDR1 SGHAT and CDR2 FQNNGV.

The J gene is TRBJ2-7, the V gene TRBV29-1; perhaps TRBD2 as D (5 bases). The length of the CDR3 is 15 residues. CDR1 and CDR2 from the germline V gene are SQVTM and ANQGSEA. Trimming removed 2 bases at V and 2 bases at J, with 16 bases between. In DNA, the CDR3 is TGCAGCGTTGAAAGGGATCGGGGAAATACCTACGAGCAGTACTTC. Protein product: CSVERDRGNTYEQYF.

The table lists this clonotype with a few counts. J is TRBJ1-2 and V is TRBV19, with 10 bases aligning to TRBD1. The V gene end was trimmed by 4 bases and the J gene end by 8 bases; junction bases not matched to a gene: 4. The CDR3 sequence is 13 residues long. Germline V CDR1 and CDR2: LNHDA, SQIVND (reference sequence). CDR3 DNA sequence: TGTGCCAGTAGTACGACAGGGGGCGGCGGCTACACCTTC. Its translation: CASSTTGGGGYTF. Based on the CDR3 plus reference TRBV19 and TRBJ1-2, the full variable domain is DGGITQSPKYLFRKEGQNVTLSCEQNLNHDAMYWYRQDPGQGLRLIYYSQIVNDFQKGDIAEGYSVSREKKESFPLTVTSAQKNPTAFYLCASSTTGGGGYTFGSGTRLTVV.

This clonotype was detected ten times or more. The J gene is TRBJ1-5, the V gene TRBV15, with 9 bases that match TRBD1. The germline CDR1 and CDR2 sequences are LNHNV and YYDKDF (reference sequence). With 4 bases clipped from V and 2 bases from J, the junction kept 9 bases outside the gene matches. The CDR3 covers 17 residues. CDR3 loop: CATSIRTGVGGNQPQHF. The DNA for the CDR3 is TGTGCCACCAGCATACGGACAGGGGTGGGGGGCAATCAGCCCCAGCATTTT.

The chain carries TRBV2 and TRBJ1-5, with a weak D call TRBD1 (5 bases). The V gene lost 4 bases and the J gene lost 6 bases, with 16 bases spanning the gap. There are 15 residues in the CDR3. Per germline, CDR1 SNHLY and CDR2 FYNNEI. The CDR3 loop is CASSGRDPKSQPQHF. CDR3 sequence (DNA): TGTGCCAGCAGTGGCCGGGACCCCAAATCTCAGCCCCAGCATTTT. The complete variable domain, with remaining parts taken from reference TRBV2 and TRBJ1-5, reads EPEVTQTPSHQVTQMGQEVILRCVPISNHLYFYWYRQILGQKVEFLVSFYNNEISEKSEIFDDQFSVERPDGSNFTLKIRSTKLEDSAMYFCASSGRDPKSQPQHFGDGTRLSIL.

The chain combines TRBV15 with TRBJ1-6, with D possibly TRBD1 on 6 matching bases. CDR1 and CDR2 from the germline V gene are LNHNV and YYDKDF (reference sequence). Trimming removed 3 bases from V and 5 bases from J, with 14 bases in between. This CDR3 has 16 residues. For the CDR3, the DNA is TGTGCCACCAGCAGCCAAGATTCAGGGGATAATTCACCCCTCCACTTT. This codes for CATSSQDSGDNSPLHF.

This clonotype was counted ten times or more. The chain has TRBV7-8 and TRBJ1-6; D is unresolved. Germline assignment: CDR1 SGHVS and CDR2 FQNEAQ. CDR3 length equals 14 residues. V shed 3 bases and J shed 1 base, with 4 bases lying between them. The CDR3 loop reads CASSFPSYNSPLHF. CDR3 in DNA: TGTGCCAGCAGCTTTCCTTCCTATAATTCACCCCTCCACTTT.

The gene calls are TRBV2 and TRBJ2-2; TRBD2 is a possible D gene (6 bases). The V gene lost 7 bases and the J gene lost 5 bases, with 17 bases spanning the gap. Per the germline V gene, CDR1 is SNHLY and CDR2 is FYNNEI. The CDR3 extends over 15 amino acids. The CDR3 nucleotides are TGTGCCAGCAACCTTCATCGGGGGATAACCGGGGAGCTGTTTTTT. Its translation: CASNLHRGITGELFF. Complete variable domain (other parts from reference TRBV2 and TRBJ2-2): EPEVTQTPSHQVTQMGQEVILRCVPISNHLYFYWYRQILGQKVEFLVSFYNNEISEKSEIFDDQFSVERPDGSNFTLKIRSTKLEDSAMYFCASNLHRGITGELFFGEGSRLTVL.

This clonotype was observed a few times. V and J are TRBV6-5 and TRBJ1-1; maybe TRBD1 (6 bases). Germline-derived CDR1 and CDR2 are MNHEY and SVGAGI. The CDR3 contains 14 residues. Trimming left V 2 bases short and J 5 bases short, with 12 bases between. The CDR3 DNA reads as TGTGCCAGCAGTTACACGCCCCAGGGGACTGAAGCTTTCTTT. This encodes CASSYTPQGTEAFF.

With respect to this clonotype: This may be a read error, as it is one base from a much larger clone. Given the absence of the conserved phenylalanine or tryptophan at the CDR3 end, a read error is likely. V usage is TRBV11-2 and J usage is TRBJ1-1; 7 bases align to TRBD1. The V segment lost 6 bases and the J segment 5 bases; nucleotides outside the gene matches: 12. CDR1 SGHAT and CDR2 FQNNGV come from the germline V gene. The CDR3 consists of 15 residues. This CDR3 is CASSEGARGVTEAFS. The CDR3 region has the DNA TGTGCCAGCAGTGAGGGGGCCCGCGGGGTGACTGAAGCTTTCTCT.

The gene calls are TRBV29-1 and TRBJ1-2, with D tentatively TRBD1 (5 bases). V lost 7 bases to trimming and J lost 4 bases, with 13 bases between them. The germline V gene encodes CDR1 SQVTM and CDR2 ANQGSEA. The CDR3 runs to 12 residues. The CDR3: CSESKGLYGYTF. Written as DNA, the CDR3 is TGCAGCGAATCAAAGGGGCTCTATGGCTACACCTTC.

The chain recombines TRBV10-3 with TRBJ1-5; 9 bases fit TRBD1. This CDR3 has 13 residues. J was trimmed by 7 bases and V by 9 bases; bases with no gene match: 7. Per the germline V gene, CDR1 is ENHRY and CDR2 is SYGVKD. For the CDR3, the DNA is TGTGCCATAGCCGGGACAGGGAGCCAGCCCCAGCATTTT. Translated, it gives CAIAGTGSQPQHF.

The CDR3 region has the DNA TGTGCCAGCAGTCAAGGGGGAGGAAAACTGTTTTTT. Translating gives CASSQGGGKLFF. The J gene is TRBJ1-4, the V gene TRBV6-1; possibly TRBD1 for D (6 bases). The CDR3 sequence is 12 residues long. The V end was cut by 5 bases, the J end by 10 bases, with 11 bases between. Germline values: CDR1 MNHNS, CDR2 SASEGT.